Each of the 7 T cell receptor beta chains below was sequenced from the same sample in a study of beta chain features in type 1 diabetes. Study outcomes and limitations: Among all four CD4+ subsets, Type 1 diabetes patients had TCRB CDR3s that were moderately but significantly shorter.

The study reverse transcribed the entire isolated RNA, so it sequenced expressed TCRB transcripts. Clones were read by immunoSEQ multiplex PCR, and TCRdb kept only the in-frame ones, dropping some. The sample consists of roughly 260,000 clones, roughly 22% of them appearing once. No antigen has been identified for these receptors. Sequences were obtained from naive CD4+ T cells from blood. These receptors were collected from a woman aged 40 to 50 with type 1 diabetes.

The chain links TRBV15 to TRBJ2-5; 7 bases agree with TRBD1. Trimming took 3 bases from V and 2 from J; bases not matched to a gene: 3. Germline-derived CDR1 and CDR2 are LNHNV and YYDKDF (reference sequence). The CDR3 loop spans 14 amino acids. DNA for the CDR3: TGTGCCACCAGCAGGGGACAGATTCAAGAGACCCAGTACTTC. Translating it yields CATSRGQIQETQYF. The entire variable domain, with the rest obtained from reference TRBV15 and TRBJ2-5, is as follows: DAMVIQNPRYQVTQFGKPVTLSCSQTLNHNVMYWYQQKSSQAPKLLFHYYDKDFNNEADTPDNFQSRRPNTSFCFLDIRSPGLGDTAMYLCATSRGQIQETQYFGPGTRLLVL.

The rearrangement links TRBV18 to TRBJ1-6, with TRBD1 matching 7 bases. The trim removed 2 bases at V and 6 bases at J, leaving 4 bases unmatched. Germline lookup yields CDR1 KGHSH and CDR2 LQKENI. There are 15 residues in the CDR3. The CDR3 DNA is TGTGCCAGCTCACCAGAACAGGGGATTAATTCACCCCTCCACTTT. It translates to CASSPEQGINSPLHF.

This clone was found a few times. The chain employs TRBV7-9 and TRBJ2-7; D gene uncertain. Germline CDR1 reads SEHNR; CDR2 reads FQNEAQ (reference sequence). The CDR3 runs 12 residues. V dropped 5 bases and J dropped 0 bases, with 5 bases sitting between them. In nucleotides, the CDR3 is TGTGCCAGCAGCCCCCACTCCTACGAGCAGTACTTC. Translation: CASSPHSYEQYF.

This clone was seen a handful of times. The chain recombines TRBV7-2 with TRBJ1-1; D gene ambiguous. V lost 5 bases, J lost 1 base, and 11 bases lay in between. Germline V gives CDR1 SGHTA, CDR2 FQGNSA. CDR3 length: 14 residues. The CDR3 reads CASSPRLTNTEAFF. The CDR3 DNA reads TGTGCCAGCAGCCCGCGACTGACGAACACTGAAGCTTTCTTT.

The chain carries TRBV9 and TRBJ2-3, with TRBD2 matching over 9 bases. CDR1 is SGDLS and CDR2 is YYNGEE in the germline V gene. CDR3 length: 16 amino acids. J gave up 2 bases and V 0 bases, and 4 bases lay outside the gene matches. The CDR3 bases are TGTGCCAGCAGCGTAGTAGGACTAGCGCTCACAGATACGCAGTATTTT. This gives the protein CASSVVGLALTDTQYF.

This clone came up a few times. The genes are TRBV5-4 and TRBJ2-1, with 10 bases that match TRBD2. The CDR3 contains 15 residues. V gave up 1 base and J gave up 6 bases; unmatched junction bases: 4. Germline CDR1 is SGHNT and CDR2 is YYREEE (reference sequence). This CDR3 reads CASSLSASGSNEQFF. DNA for the CDR3: TGTGCCAGCAGCTTGTCGGCTAGCGGGAGCAATGAGCAGTTCTTC. Supplemented by reference TRBV5-4 and TRBJ2-1, the full variable domain reads ETGVTQSPTHLIKTRGQQVTLRCSSQSGHNTVSWYQQALGQGPQFIFQYYREEENGRGNFPPRFSGLQFPNYSSELNVNALELDDSALYLCASSLSASGSNEQFFGPGTRLTVL.

This clone appeared a few times. The chain has TRBV5-1 and TRBJ2-7; D unclear. Germline V gene sequence: CDR1 SGHRS, CDR2 YFSETQ. V shed 0 bases and J shed 2 bases, with 12 bases lying between them. The CDR3 sequence is 15 residues long. The CDR3 reads CASSLEGAGPYEQYF. DNA of the CDR3: TGCGCCAGCAGCTTGGAAGGTGCAGGCCCCTACGAGCAGTACTTC.